The 21 T cell receptor beta chains listed next were all sequenced from one sample in a study of T cells in Graves' hyperthyroidism and ophthalmopathy. RNA transcripts provided the source from which TCR beta CDR3 regions were amplified. RT-PCR in the first round (using the HTBI primer set) targeted the TCR CDR3. TCRdb itself ran the multiplex PCR reads through MiXCR, one entry per CDR3 protein. This table has 130,000 to 150,000 distinct CDR3 sequences, approximately 20% appearing once. The sequenced sample consisted of blood. The source is a woman between 50 and 59 years old with Graves' hyperthyroidism that later progressed to Graves' ophthalmopathy.

This clonotype was counted between two and nine times. This rearrangement joins TRBV20-1 to TRBJ1-2; weak D call: TRBD1 (5 bases). Germline CDR1 is DFQATT and CDR2 is SNEGSKA (reference sequence). This CDR3 is built from 12 residues. V lost 3 bases to trimming and J lost 6 bases, with 11 bases between them. The CDR3 reads CSASRGVDGYTF. The CDR3 DNA follows: TGCAGTGCTAGTCGGGGGGTTGATGGCTACACCTTC.

This chain uses TRBV19 with TRBJ1-5; a weak D match, TRBD1 (5 bases). The CDR3 covers 16 residues. The germline gives CDR1 LNHDA, CDR2 SQIVND (reference sequence). Trimming removed 0 bases at V and 4 bases at J, with 13 bases between. The CDR3 reads CASSIDHRPGNQPQHF. The CDR3 DNA follows: TGTGCCAGTAGTATAGATCACAGGCCGGGGAATCAGCCCCAGCATTTT.

There are a few counts of this clonotype. V and J are TRBV5-8 and TRBJ2-7, with 13 bases that match TRBD2. The CDR3 loop spans 20 amino acids. Trimming cost V 0 bases and J 4 bases; bases outside gene matches: 16. Germline V gene lookup returns CDR1 SGHTS and CDR2 YDEGEE. This chain's CDR3 is CASSLDNRAWTSGSWYEQYF. CDR3 bases: TGTGCCAGCAGCTTGGACAACAGGGCTTGGACTAGCGGGAGTTGGTACGAGCAGTACTTC.

This sequence joins TRBV7-9 and TRBJ2-7, with 9 bases aligning to TRBD2. Germline V CDR1 and CDR2: SEHNR, FQNEAQ (reference sequence). The CDR3 totals 15 residues. The junction had 6 bases not matched to a gene; V was cut back by 1 base and J by 5 bases. CDR3 loop: CASSLEVAGEHEQYF. CDR3 in DNA: TGTGCCAGCAGCTTAGAGGTAGCGGGGGAGCACGAGCAGTACTTC.

The chain employs TRBV27 and TRBJ2-1, with 12 bases that match TRBD2. Germline V gives CDR1 MNHEY, CDR2 SMNVEV (reference sequence). V was clipped by 5 bases and J by 9 bases; unmatched bases: 17. CDR3 length equals 18 residues. The CDR3 sequence is CASSTPLAGGEYKPEQFF. CDR3 DNA: TGTGCCAGCAGTACCCCTCTAGCGGGAGGGGAGTACAAGCCTGAGCAGTTCTTC.

This clonotype was picked up many times. The chain combines TRBV11-2 with TRBJ1-1, with D possibly being TRBD1 (6 bases). The V end lost 0 bases, the J end lost 7 bases, and 15 bases lay between the germline ends. Germline V gene lookup returns CDR1 SGHAT and CDR2 FQNNGV. This CDR3 comprises 15 residues. The CDR3 sequence: CASSLDSRRGSEAFF. CDR3 coding DNA: TGTGCCAGCAGCTTAGATTCCCGCAGGGGCAGTGAAGCTTTCTTT.

This clonotype was found a few times. CDR3 residues: CASSPRTSLRSLHNEQFF. The CDR3, as DNA: TGTGCCAGCAGCCCTCGGACTAGTTTACGTAGCCTACACAATGAGCAGTTCTTC. The chain joins TRBV9 to TRBJ2-1; 7 bases line up with TRBD2. The J segment lost 5 bases and the V segment lost 4 bases, leaving 18 bases of the junction unmatched. From germline, CDR1 is SGDLS and CDR2 YYNGEE. This CDR3 region has 18 residues.

This clonotype has only a few counts. The chain employs TRBV28 and TRBJ2-5; D possibly uses TRBD1 or TRBD2 (5 bases each). Trimming took off 3 bases at V and 4 bases at J, with 12 bases between the two ends. CDR1 and CDR2 from the germline V gene are MDHEN and SYDVKM. The CDR3 consists of 14 residues. The CDR3 is CASSFILGVETQYF. For the CDR3, the DNA is TGTGCCAGCAGTTTTATCTTGGGGGTAGAGACCCAGTACTTC.

There are many counts of this clonotype. V usage is TRBV5-6 and J usage is TRBJ2-7; 7 nucleotides line up with TRBD1. CDR1 is SGHDT and CDR2 is YYEEEE in the germline V gene. There are 13 residues in the CDR3. With 4 bases clipped from V and 6 bases from J, the junction kept 7 bases outside the gene matches. The CDR3 here is CASSILTGPEQYF. As DNA, the CDR3 is TGTGCCAGCAGCATCCTGACAGGGCCCGAGCAGTACTTC.

This chain links TRBV15 with TRBJ2-3; TRBD2 aligns across 14 bases. Germline assignment: CDR1 LNHNV and CDR2 YYDKDF (reference sequence). Germline trimming cut 0 bases from V and 1 base from J; bases unmatched to any gene: 15. This CDR3 comprises 22 residues. Here the CDR3 reads CATSRDRETSGRAEGRTDTQYF. The CDR3 DNA is TGTGCCACCAGCAGAGATCGGGAGACTAGCGGGAGGGCCGAGGGTCGCACAGATACGCAGTATTTT.

DNA of the CDR3: TGTGCCAGCACCCTGACAGGGTTCTCCTACGAGCAGTACTTC. Its translation: CASTLTGFSYEQYF. The rearrangement joins TRBV28 to TRBJ2-7, with 7 bases aligning to TRBD1. Germline V gene lookup returns CDR1 MDHEN and CDR2 SYDVKM. This CDR3 is 14 amino acids long. Germline trimming cut 7 bases from V and 0 bases from J; bases unmatched to any gene: 6.

This clonotype was counted a few times. This chain uses TRBV6-6 with TRBJ1-4; D uncertain. This CDR3 region has 13 residues. Trimming took 0 bases from V and 8 from J, leaving 7 bases between them. Germline lookup yields CDR1 MNHNY and CDR2 SVGAGI (reference sequence). DNA for the CDR3: TGTGCCAGCAGTTACTCGACGGCCGAAAAACTGTTTTTT. Translating it yields CASSYSTAEKLFF.

This clonotype was recorded many times. This chain uses TRBV3-1 with TRBJ2-2; D remains unclear. The germline V gene has CDR1 LGHDT and CDR2 YNNKEL (reference sequence). This CDR3 has 13 residues. The V end lost 3 bases, the J end lost 1 base, and 3 bases lay between the germline ends. The CDR3 is CASSQVNTGELFF. The CDR3 DNA sequence: TGTGCCAGCAGCCAGGTGAACACCGGGGAGCTGTTTTTT.

This clonotype was seen at least ten times. CDR3 sequence (DNA): TGCAGTGCTAGAGAGCTTAGCGGGATCGCCAAAAACATTCAGTACTTC. Its protein product is CSARELSGIAKNIQYF. V and J are TRBV20-1 and TRBJ2-4; TRBD2 matches 8 bases. The V segment lost 0 bases and the J segment 1 base; nucleotides outside the gene matches: 5. The CDR3 is made up of 16 amino acids. The germline V gene has CDR1 DFQATT and CDR2 SNEGSKA (reference sequence).

This clonotype appeared a single time. The junction differs from germline at one of its ends, possibly a read error. This chain joins TRBV7-9 and TRBJ1-4, with D unresolved. Germline values: CDR1 SEHNR, CDR2 FQNEAQ (reference sequence). The CDR3 is 14 residues long. The CDR3 sequence: CAGSLGGYNEKLFF. Written as DNA, the CDR3 is TGTGCCGGCAGCTTGGGAGGGTACAATGAAAAACTGTTTTTT.

Only a few counts were recorded for this clonotype. This chain joins TRBV7-9 and TRBJ1-2; TRBD1 matches at 11 bases. CDR1 and CDR2 from the germline V gene are SEHNR and FQNEAQ (reference sequence). The V gene end was trimmed by 4 bases and the J gene end by 7 bases; junction bases not matched to a gene: 5. CDR3 length equals 14 residues. The CDR3: CASSSGTGGFGYTF. The CDR3 nucleotides are TGTGCCAGCAGCTCCGGGACAGGGGGTTTTGGCTACACCTTC.

This rearrangement joins TRBV5-4 to TRBJ2-2, with TRBD2 identical over 9 bases. The V gene end was trimmed by 4 bases and the J gene end by 7 bases; junction bases not matched to a gene: 11. From germline, CDR1 is SGHNT and CDR2 YYREEE (reference sequence). The CDR3 is 16 amino acids. In nucleotides, the CDR3 is TGTGCCAGCAGCGGGGGGGGACTAGCCTCGGGCGGGGAGCTGTTTTTT. This sequence encodes CASSGGGLASGGELFF.

This clonotype was seen a handful of times. This sequence joins TRBV27 and TRBJ2-3, with D tentatively TRBD1 (6 bases). Trimming took off 4 bases at V and 1 base at J, with 18 bases between the two ends. Germline values: CDR1 MNHEY, CDR2 SMNVEV (reference sequence). The CDR3 has 17 amino acids. The DNA for the CDR3 is TGTGCCAGCAGTTCCTTTGGACAGCCCAAGGGCACAGATACGCAGTATTTT. As protein: CASSSFGQPKGTDTQYF.

This clonotype occurred many times. The V gene is TRBV5-1, the J gene TRBJ2-1, with D possibly called TRBD1 or TRBD2 (5 bases each). The length of the CDR3 is 14 residues. The germline V and J ends were trimmed by 5 bases and 9 bases, with 18 bases remaining between them. Per germline, CDR1 SGHRS and CDR2 YFSETQ. CDR3 sequence: CASRWDLNGGEQFF. The CDR3 DNA is TGCGCCAGCAGATGGGACCTGAACGGAGGTGAGCAGTTCTTC.

In this sample, this clonotype turned up many times. The chain employs TRBV28 and TRBJ2-5, with TRBD1 matching 7 bases. The CDR3 consists of 14 residues. J lost 5 bases, V lost 5 bases, and 8 bases had no gene match. Germline CDR1 reads MDHEN; CDR2 reads SYDVKM. The CDR3 sequence: CASSRPRGFETQYF. The CDR3, as DNA: TGTGCCAGCAGTAGACCCAGGGGGTTCGAGACCCAGTACTTC.

This clonotype has a handful of counts. This chain joins TRBV6-5 and TRBJ2-2; D gene uncertain. Germline values: CDR1 MNHEY, CDR2 SVGAGI. V lost 8 bases, J lost 0 bases, and 13 bases lay in between. This CDR3 is built from 15 residues. The CDR3 sequence: CASAMDGANTGELFF. The CDR3, as DNA: TGTGCCAGCGCCATGGACGGTGCGAACACCGGGGAGCTGTTTTTT.